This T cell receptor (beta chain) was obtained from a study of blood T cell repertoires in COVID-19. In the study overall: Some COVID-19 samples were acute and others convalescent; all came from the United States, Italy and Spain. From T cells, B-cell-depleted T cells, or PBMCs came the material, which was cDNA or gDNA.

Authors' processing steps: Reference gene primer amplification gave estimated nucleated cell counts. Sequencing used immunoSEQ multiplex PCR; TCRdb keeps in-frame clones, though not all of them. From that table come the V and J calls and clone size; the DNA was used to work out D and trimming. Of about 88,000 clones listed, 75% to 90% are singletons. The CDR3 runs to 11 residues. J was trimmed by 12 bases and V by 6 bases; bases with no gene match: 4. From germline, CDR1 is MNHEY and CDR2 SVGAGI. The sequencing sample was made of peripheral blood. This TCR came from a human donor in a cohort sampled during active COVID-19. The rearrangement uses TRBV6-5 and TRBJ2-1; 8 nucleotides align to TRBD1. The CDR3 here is CASSRGQGQFF. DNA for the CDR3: TGTGCCAGCAGCCGCGGACAGGGGCAGTTCTTC.